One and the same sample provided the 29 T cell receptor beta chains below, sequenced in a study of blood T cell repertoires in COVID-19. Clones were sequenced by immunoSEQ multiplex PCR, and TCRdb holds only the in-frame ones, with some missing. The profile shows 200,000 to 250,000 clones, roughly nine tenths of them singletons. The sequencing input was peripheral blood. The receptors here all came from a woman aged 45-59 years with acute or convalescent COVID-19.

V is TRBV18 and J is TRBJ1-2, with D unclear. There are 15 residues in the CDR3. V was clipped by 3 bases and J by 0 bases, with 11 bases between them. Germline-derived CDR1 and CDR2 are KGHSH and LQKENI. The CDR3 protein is CASSPRDSTNYGYTF. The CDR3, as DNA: TGTGCCAGCTCACCTAGAGACTCTACTAACTATGGCTACACCTTC.

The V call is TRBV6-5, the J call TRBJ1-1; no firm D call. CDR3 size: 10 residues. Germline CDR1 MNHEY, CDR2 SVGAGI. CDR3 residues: CARGDTEAFF. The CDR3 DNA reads TGTGCTCGGGGAGACACTGAAGCTTTCTTT.

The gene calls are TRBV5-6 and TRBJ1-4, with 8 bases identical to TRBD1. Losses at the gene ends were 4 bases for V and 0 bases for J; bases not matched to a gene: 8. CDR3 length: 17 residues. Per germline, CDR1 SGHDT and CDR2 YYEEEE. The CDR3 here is CASSTRQGSTTNEKLFF. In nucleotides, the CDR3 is TGTGCCAGCAGCACTAGACAGGGGTCTACAACTAATGAAAAACTGTTTTTT.

The CDR3 protein is CASSSETTGEAFF. CDR3 in DNA: TGTGCCAGCAGTTCCGAAACCACAGGGGAGGCTTTCTTT. The J gene is TRBJ1-1, the V gene TRBV6-5; 7 nucleotides agree with TRBD1. This CDR3 is 13 amino acids long. The V gene end was trimmed by 4 bases and the J gene end by 11 bases; junction bases not matched to a gene: 10. CDR1 MNHEY and CDR2 SVGAGI come from the germline V gene.

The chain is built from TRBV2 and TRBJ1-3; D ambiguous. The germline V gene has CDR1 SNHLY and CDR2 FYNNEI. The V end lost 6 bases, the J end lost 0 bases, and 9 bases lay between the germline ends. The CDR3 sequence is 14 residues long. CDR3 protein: CASRPEFSGNTIYF. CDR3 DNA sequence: TGTGCCAGCAGGCCGGAGTTCTCTGGAAACACCATATATTTT.

The CDR3 DNA reads TGTGCCAGCAGAAGACCAGGGACTGAAGCTTTCTTT. This gives the protein CASRRPGTEAFF. The rearrangement joins TRBV2 to TRBJ1-1, with D maybe TRBD1 (5 bases). The CDR3 spans 12 residues. The ends were cut back, 6 bases at V and 5 bases at J, with 10 bases in the middle. Looked up from germline, CDR1 is SNHLY and CDR2 is FYNNEI.

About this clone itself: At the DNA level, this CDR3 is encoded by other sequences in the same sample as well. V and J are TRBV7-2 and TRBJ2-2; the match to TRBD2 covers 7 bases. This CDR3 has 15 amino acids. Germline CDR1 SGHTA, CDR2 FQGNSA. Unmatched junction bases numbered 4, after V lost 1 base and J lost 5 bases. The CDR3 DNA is TGTGCCAGCAGCTTAGTCTGGGGGGGAACCGGGGAGCTGTTTTTT. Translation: CASSLVWGGTGELFF.

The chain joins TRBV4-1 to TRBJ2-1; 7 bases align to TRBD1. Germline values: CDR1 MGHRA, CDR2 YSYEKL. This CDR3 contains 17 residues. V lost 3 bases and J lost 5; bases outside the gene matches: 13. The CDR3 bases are TGCGCCAGCAGCCACCCATTGACCGGGACAGAAAACAATGAGCAGTTCTTC. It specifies CASSHPLTGTENNEQFF.

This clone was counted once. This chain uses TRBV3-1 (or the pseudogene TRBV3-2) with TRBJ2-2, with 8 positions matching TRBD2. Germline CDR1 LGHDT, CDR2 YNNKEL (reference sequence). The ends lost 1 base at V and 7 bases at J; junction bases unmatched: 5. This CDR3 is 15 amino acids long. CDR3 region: CASSQGKRGNGELFF. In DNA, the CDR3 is TGTGCCAGCAGCCAAGGAAAGCGGGGGAACGGGGAGCTGTTTTTT.

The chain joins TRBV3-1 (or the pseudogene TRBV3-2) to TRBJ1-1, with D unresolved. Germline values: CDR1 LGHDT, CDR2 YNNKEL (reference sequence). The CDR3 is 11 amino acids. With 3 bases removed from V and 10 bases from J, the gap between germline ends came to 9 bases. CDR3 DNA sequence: TGTGCCAGCAGCCATGCGGGTTTAGCTTTCTTT. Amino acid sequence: CASSHAGLAFF.

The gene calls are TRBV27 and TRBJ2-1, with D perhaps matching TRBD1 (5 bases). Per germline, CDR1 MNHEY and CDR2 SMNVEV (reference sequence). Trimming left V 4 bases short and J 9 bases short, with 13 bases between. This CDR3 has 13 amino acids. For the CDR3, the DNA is TGTGCCAGCAGTTATACCAGGGTGGGTGAGCAGTTCTTC. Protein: CASSYTRVGEQFF.

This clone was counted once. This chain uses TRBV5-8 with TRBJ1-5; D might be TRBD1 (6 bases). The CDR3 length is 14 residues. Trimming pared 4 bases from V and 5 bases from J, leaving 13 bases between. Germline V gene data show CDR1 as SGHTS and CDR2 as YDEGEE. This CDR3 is CASSRVPGDQPQHF. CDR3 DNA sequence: TGTGCCAGCAGCCGGGTGCCAGGGGATCAGCCCCAGCATTTT. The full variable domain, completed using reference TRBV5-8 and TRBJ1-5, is EAGVTQSPTHLIKTRGQQATLRCSPISGHTSVYWYQQALGLGLQFLLWYDEGEERNRGNFPPRFSGRQFPNYSSELNVNALELEDSALYLCASSRVPGDQPQHFGDGTRLSIL.

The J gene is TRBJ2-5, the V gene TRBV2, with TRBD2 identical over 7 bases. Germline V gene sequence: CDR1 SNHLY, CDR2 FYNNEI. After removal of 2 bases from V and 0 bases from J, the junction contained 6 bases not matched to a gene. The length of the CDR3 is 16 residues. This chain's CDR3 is CASSETASGYQETQYF. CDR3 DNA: TGTGCCAGCAGTGAAACGGCTAGCGGTTACCAAGAGACCCAGTACTTC.

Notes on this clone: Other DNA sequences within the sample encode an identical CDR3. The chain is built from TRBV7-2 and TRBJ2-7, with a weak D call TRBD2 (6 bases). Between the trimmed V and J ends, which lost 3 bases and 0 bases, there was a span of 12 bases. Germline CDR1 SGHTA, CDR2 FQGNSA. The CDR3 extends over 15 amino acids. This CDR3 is CASSLVGGSSYEQYF. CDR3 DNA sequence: TGTGCCAGCAGCTTGGTCGGGGGAAGCTCCTACGAGCAGTACTTC.

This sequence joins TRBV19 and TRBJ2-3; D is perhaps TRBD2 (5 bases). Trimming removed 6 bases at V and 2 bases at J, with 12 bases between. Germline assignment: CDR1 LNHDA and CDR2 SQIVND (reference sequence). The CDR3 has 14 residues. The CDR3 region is CASSPLGFTDTQYF. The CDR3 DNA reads TGTGCCAGTAGCCCACTAGGTTTCACAGATACGCAGTATTTT.

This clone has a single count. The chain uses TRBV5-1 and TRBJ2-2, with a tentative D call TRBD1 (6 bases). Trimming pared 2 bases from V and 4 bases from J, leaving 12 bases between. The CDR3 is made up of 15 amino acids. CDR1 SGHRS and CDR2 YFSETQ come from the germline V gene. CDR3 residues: CASSFSGTPTGELFF. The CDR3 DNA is TGCGCCAGCAGCTTCTCCGGGACACCCACCGGGGAGCTGTTTTTT. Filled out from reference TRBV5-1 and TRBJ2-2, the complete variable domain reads KAGVTQTPRYLIKTRGQQVTLSCSPISGHRSVSWYQQTPGQGLQFLFEYFSETQRNKGNFPGRFSGRQFSNSRSEMNVSTLELGDSALYLCASSFSGTPTGELFFGEGSRLTVL.

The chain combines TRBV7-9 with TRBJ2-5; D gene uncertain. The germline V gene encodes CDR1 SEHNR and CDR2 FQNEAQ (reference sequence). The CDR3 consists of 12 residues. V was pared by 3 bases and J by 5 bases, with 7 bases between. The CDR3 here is CASSFSLETQYF. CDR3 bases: TGTGCCAGCAGCTTCAGTCTGGAGACCCAGTACTTC.

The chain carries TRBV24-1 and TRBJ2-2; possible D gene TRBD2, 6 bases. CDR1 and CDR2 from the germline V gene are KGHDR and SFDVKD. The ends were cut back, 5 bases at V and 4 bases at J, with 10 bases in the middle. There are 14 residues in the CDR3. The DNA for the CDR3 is TGTGCCACCAGTGGCCTAGCGAGCACCGGGGAGCTGTTTTTT. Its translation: CATSGLASTGELFF.

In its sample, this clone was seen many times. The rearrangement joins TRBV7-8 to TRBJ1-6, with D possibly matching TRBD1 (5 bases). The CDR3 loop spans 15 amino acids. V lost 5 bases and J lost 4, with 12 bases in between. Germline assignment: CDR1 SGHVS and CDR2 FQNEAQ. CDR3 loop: CASSALRAYNSPLHF. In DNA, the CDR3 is TGTGCCAGCAGCGCCCTCAGGGCTTATAATTCACCCCTCCACTTT.

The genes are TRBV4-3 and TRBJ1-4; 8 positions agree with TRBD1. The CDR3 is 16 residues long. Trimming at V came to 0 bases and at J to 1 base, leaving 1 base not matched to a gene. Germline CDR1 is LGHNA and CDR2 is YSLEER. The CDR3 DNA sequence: TGCGCCAGCAGCCAAGACGGACAGGGAACTAATGAAAAACTGTTTTTT. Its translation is CASSQDGQGTNEKLFF.

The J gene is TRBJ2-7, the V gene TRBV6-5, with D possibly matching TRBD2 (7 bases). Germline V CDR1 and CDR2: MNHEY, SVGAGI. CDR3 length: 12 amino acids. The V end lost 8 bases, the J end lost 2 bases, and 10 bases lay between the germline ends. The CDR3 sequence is CASGGGPYEQYF. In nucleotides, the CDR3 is TGTGCCAGCGGGGGGGGGCCCTACGAGCAGTACTTC.

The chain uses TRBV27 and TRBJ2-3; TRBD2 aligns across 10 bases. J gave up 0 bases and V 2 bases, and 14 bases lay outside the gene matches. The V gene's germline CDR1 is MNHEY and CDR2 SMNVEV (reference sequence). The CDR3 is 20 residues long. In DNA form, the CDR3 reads TGTGCCAGCAGTTTAACTAAGCGGGAGGGCCGGTTGGGGAGCACAGATACGCAGTATTTT. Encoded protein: CASSLTKREGRLGSTDTQYF.

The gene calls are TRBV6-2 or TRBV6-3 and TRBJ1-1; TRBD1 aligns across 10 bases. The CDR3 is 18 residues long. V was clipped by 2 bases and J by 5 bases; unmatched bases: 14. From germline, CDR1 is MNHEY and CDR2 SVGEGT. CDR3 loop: CASSYPYPGQGRTTEAFF. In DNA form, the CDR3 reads TGTGCCAGCAGTTACCCCTACCCGGGACAGGGGCGGACAACTGAAGCTTTCTTT.

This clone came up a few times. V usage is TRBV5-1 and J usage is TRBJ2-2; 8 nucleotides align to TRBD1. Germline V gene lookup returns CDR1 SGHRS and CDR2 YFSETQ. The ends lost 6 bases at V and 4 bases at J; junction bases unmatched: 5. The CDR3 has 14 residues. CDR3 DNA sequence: TGCGCCAGCATGACAACAGGGGGCACCGGGGAGCTGTTTTTT. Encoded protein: CASMTTGGTGELFF. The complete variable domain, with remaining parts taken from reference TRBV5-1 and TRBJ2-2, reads KAGVTQTPRYLIKTRGQQVTLSCSPISGHRSVSWYQQTPGQGLQFLFEYFSETQRNKGNFPGRFSGRQFSNSRSEMNVSTLELGDSALYLCASMTTGGTGELFFGEGSRLTVL.

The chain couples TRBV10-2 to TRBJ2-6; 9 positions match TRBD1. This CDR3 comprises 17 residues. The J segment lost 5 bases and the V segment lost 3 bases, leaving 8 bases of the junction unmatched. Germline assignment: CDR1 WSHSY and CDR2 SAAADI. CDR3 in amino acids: CASSEGQGRNWANVLTF. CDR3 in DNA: TGCGCCAGCAGTGAAGGACAGGGGAGAAATTGGGCCAACGTCCTGACTTTC.

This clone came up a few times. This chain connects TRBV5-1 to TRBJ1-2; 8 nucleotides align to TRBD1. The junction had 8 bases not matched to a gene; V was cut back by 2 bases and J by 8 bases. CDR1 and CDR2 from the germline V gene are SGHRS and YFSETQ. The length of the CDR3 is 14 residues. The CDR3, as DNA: TGCGCCAGCAGCTTCGACAGGGGACCCGGGGGCTACACCTTC. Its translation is CASSFDRGPGGYTF.

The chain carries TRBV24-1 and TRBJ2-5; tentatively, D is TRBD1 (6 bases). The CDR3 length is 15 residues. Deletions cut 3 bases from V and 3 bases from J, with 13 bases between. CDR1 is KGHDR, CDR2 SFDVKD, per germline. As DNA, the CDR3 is TGTGCCACCAGTGATCCGGGACAACTTAAAGAGACCCAGTACTTC. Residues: CATSDPGQLKETQYF.

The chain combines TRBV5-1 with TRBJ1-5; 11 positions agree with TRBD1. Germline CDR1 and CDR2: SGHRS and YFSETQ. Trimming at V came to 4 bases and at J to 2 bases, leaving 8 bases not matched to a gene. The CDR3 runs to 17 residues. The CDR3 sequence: CASSLGQGGNGNQPQHF. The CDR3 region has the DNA TGCGCCAGCAGCCTGGGACAGGGGGGTAATGGCAATCAGCCCCAGCATTTT.

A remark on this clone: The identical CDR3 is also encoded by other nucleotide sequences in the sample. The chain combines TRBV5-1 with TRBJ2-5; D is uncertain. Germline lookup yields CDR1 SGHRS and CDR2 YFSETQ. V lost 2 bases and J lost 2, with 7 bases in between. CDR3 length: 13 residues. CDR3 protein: CASSFTGQETQYF. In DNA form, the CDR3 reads TGCGCCAGCAGCTTTACGGGTCAAGAGACCCAGTACTTC. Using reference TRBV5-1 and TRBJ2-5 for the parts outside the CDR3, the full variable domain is KAGVTQTPRYLIKTRGQQVTLSCSPISGHRSVSWYQQTPGQGLQFLFEYFSETQRNKGNFPGRFSGRQFSNSRSEMNVSTLELGDSALYLCASSFTGQETQYFGPGTRLLVL.